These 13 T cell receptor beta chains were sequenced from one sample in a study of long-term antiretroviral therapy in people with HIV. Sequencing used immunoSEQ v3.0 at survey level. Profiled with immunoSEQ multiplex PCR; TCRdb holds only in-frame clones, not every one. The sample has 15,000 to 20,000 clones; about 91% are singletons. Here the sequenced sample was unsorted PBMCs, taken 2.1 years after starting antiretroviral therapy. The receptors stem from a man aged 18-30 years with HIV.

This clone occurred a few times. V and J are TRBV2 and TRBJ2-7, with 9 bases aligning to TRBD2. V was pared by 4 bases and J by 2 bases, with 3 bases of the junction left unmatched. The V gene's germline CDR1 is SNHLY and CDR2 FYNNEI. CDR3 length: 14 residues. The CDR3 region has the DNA TGTGCCAGCAGTGTGACTAGCGGACCCTACGAGCAGTACTTC. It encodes CASSVTSGPYEQYF.

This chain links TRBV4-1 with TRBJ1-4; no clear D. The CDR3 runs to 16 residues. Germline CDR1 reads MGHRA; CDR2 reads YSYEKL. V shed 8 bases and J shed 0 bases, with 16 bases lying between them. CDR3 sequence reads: CASAREVAATNEKLFF. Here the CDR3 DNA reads TGCGCCAGCGCTCGCGAGGTGGCTGCAACTAATGAAAAACTGTTTTTT.

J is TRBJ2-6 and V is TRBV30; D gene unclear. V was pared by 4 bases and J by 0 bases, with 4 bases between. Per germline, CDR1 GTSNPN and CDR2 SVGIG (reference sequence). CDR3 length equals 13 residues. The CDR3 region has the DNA TGTGCCTGGACTGGCTCTGGGGCCAACGTCCTGACTTTC. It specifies CAWTGSGANVLTF. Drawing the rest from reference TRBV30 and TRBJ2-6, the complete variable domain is SQTIHQWPATLVQPVGSPLSLECTVEGTSNPNLYWYRQAAGRGLQLLFYSVGIGQISSEVPQNLSASRPQDRQFILSSKKLLLSDSGFYLCAWTGSGANVLTFGAGSRLTVL.

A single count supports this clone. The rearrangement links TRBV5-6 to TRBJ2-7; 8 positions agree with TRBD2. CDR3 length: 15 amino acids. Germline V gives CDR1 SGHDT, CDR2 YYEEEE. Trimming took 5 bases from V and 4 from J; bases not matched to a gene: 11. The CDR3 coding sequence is TGTGCCAGCAGTCGGGGGGGGACTAACCTTTACGAGCAGTACTTC. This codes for CASSRGGTNLYEQYF.

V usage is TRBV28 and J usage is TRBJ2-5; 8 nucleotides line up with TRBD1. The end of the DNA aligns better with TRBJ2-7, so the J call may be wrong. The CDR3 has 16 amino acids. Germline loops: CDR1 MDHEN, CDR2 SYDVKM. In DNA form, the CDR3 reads TGTGCCAGCAGTTTTGGTCAGGACAGGGAACCTTACGAGCAGTACTTC. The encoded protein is CASSFGQDREPYEQYF.

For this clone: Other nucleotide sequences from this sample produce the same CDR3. CDR3 protein: CASSPGRTNTGELFF. CDR3 sequence (DNA): TGTGCCAGCAGCCCCGGGAGGACGAACACCGGGGAGCTGTTTTTT. The chain has TRBV6-6 and TRBJ2-2, with TRBD2 matching 7 bases. CDR3 length: 15 residues. The junction had 4 bases not matched to a gene; V was cut back by 6 bases and J by 0 bases. The germline gives CDR1 MNHNY, CDR2 SVGAGI (reference sequence).

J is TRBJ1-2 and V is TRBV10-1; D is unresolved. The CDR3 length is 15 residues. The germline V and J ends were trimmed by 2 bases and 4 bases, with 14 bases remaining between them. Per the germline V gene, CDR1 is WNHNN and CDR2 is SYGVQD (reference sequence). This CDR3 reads CASSEKVSDVYGYTF. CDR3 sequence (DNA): TGCGCCAGCAGTGAGAAAGTTTCAGATGTCTATGGCTACACCTTC.

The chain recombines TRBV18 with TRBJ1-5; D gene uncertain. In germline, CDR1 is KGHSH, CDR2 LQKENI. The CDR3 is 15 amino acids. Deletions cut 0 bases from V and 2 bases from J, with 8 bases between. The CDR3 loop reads CASSPPSTGNQPQHF. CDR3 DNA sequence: TGTGCCAGCTCACCACCTTCGACCGGCAATCAGCCCCAGCATTTT.

The CDR3 DNA reads as TGTGCCAGTAGTATCACTCTATCTAATCAGCCCCAGCATTTT. Translated: CASSITLSNQPQHF. This chain connects TRBV19 to TRBJ1-5; D remains ambiguous. With 3 bases removed from V and 4 bases from J, the gap between germline ends came to 10 bases. Germline loops: CDR1 LNHDA, CDR2 SQIVND (reference sequence). There are 14 residues in the CDR3.

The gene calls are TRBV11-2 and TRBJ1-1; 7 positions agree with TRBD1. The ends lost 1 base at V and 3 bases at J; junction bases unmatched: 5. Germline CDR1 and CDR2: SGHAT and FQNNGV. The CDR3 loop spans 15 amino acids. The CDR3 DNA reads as TGTGCCAGCAGCTTAGGGGGACAGACGTACACTGAAGCTTTCTTT. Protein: CASSLGGQTYTEAFF.

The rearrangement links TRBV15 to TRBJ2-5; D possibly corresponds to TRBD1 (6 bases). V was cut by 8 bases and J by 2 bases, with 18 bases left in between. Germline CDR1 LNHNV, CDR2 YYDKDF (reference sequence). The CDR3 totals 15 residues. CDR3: CATHPTGTNQETQYF. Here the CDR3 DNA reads TGTGCCACCCATCCTACCGGGACAAATCAAGAGACCCAGTACTTC.

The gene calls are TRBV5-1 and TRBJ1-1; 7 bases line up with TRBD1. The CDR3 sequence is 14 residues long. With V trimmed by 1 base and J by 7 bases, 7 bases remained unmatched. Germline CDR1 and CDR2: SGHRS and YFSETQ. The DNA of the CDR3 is TGCGCCAGCAGCTTGTCCGGGACAGATTTTGAAGCTTTCTTT. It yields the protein CASSLSGTDFEAFF.

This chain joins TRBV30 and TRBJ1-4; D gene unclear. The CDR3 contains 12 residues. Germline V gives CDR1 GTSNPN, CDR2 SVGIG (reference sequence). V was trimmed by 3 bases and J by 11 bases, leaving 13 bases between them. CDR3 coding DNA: TGTGCCTGGAGAAGCCAAGTGAACAAACTGTTTTTT. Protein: CAWRSQVNKLFF.